Here is one T cell receptor beta chain with its context. These data belong to a study of blood T cell repertoires in COVID-19. Study-wide context: Sources were T cells, B-cell-depleted T cells, or PBMCs; the material itself was cDNA or gDNA.

V lost 3 bases to trimming and J lost 4 bases; unmatched junction nucleotides: 9. This CDR3 has 16 amino acids. In germline, CDR1 is KGHDR, CDR2 SFDVKD. The data were produced by immunoSEQ multiplex PCR, yet TCRdb's version contains in-frame clones alone and is incomplete. This table holds 100,000 or so clones, around 82% found once. V is TRBV24-1 and J is TRBJ2-3; TRBD2 matches at 7 bases. The clonotype originates from a middle-aged man with active or convalescent COVID-19. The sequenced sample was peripheral blood. CDR3 amino acids: CATSDPSGGFADTQYF. The CDR3 DNA is TGTGCCACCAGTGATCCCTCCGGGGGGTTCGCAGATACGCAGTATTTT.